This T cell receptor (beta chain) was captured by sequencing in a study of T cell responses to AZD1222 COVID-19 vaccine. TCRdb's copy holds only in-frame clones and misses some; the assay was immunoSEQ multiplex PCR. The sample holds approximately 93,000 clones, around nine tenths seen once. V was pared by 5 bases and J by 5 bases, with 5 bases of the junction left unmatched. Germline CDR1 and CDR2: SGHVS and FQNEAQ. The CDR3 sequence is 15 residues long. The TCR comes from an adult who received the AZD1222 COVID-19 vaccine. The specimen was peripheral blood, collected 28 days after the second AZD1222 dose. The chain recombines TRBV7-8 with TRBJ2-5; the match to TRBD2 covers 13 bases. The CDR3 spells CASSPLLAGGETQYF. CDR3 coding DNA: TGTGCCAGCAGCCCTTTACTAGCGGGGGGGGAGACCCAGTACTTC.